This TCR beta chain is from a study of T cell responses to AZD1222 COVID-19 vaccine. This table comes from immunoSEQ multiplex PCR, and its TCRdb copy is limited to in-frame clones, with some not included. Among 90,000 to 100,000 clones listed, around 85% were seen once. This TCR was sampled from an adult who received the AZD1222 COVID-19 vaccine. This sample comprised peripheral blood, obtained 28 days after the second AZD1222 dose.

DNA of the CDR3: TGTGCCAGCAGCGTAGATGGCAGGGGTTTCGATGAGCAGTTCTTC. Translating gives CASSVDGRGFDEQFF. The chain employs TRBV9 and TRBJ2-1; a weak D match, TRBD1 (6 bases). Germline V lookup: CDR1 SGDLS, CDR2 YYNGEE. This CDR3 is built from 15 residues. Trimming stripped 0 bases from V and 8 bases from J, with 15 bases between.